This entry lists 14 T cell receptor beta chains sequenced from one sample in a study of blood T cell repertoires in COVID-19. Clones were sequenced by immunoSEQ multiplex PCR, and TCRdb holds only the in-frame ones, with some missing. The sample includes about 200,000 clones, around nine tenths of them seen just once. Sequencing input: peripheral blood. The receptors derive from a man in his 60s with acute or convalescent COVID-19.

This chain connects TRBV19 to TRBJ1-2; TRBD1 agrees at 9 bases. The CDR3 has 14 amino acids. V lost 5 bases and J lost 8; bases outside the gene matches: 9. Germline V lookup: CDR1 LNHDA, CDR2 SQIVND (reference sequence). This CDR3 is CASSPTGGARGYTF. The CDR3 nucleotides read TGTGCCAGTAGTCCCACAGGGGGCGCGAGGGGCTACACCTTC.

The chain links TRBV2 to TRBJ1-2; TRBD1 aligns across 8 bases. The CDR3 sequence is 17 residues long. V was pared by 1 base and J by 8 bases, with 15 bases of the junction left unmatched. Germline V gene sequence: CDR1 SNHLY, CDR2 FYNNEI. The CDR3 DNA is TGTGCCAGCAGTGAAGGAGCAGTCCGCCAGGGGGCTCGAGGCTACACCTTC. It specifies CASSEGAVRQGARGYTF.

CDR3 coding DNA: TGTGCCAGCAGATTTAGCGGCAATCAGCCCCAGCATTTT. Its translation is CASRFSGNQPQHF. This chain uses TRBV12-3 or TRBV12-4 with TRBJ1-5, with unresolved D. The CDR3 is 13 residues long. Trimming removed 6 bases at V and 2 bases at J, with 8 bases between.

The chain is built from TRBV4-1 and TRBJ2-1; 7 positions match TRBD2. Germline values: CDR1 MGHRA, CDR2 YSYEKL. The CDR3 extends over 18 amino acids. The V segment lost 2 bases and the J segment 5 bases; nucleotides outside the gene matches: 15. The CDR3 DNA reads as TGCGCCAGCAGCCAAACTCTGCCTGGGGGGGGGAGGAACAATGAGCAGTTCTTC. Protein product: CASSQTLPGGGRNNEQFF.

CDR3 coding DNA: TGTGCCAGCTTCTCCTATGGCTACACCTTC. This sequence encodes CASFSYGYTF. This chain joins TRBV28 and TRBJ1-2; D is ambiguous. Looked up from germline, CDR1 is MDHEN and CDR2 is SYDVKM. There are 10 residues in the CDR3. Trimming took 8 bases from V and 4 from J, leaving 5 bases between them.

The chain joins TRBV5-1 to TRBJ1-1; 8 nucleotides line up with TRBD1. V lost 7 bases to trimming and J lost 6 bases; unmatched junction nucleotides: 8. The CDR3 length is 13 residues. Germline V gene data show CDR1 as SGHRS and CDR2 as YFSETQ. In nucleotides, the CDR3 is TGCGCCAGCTACTTGGACAGGGCTGCTGAAGCTTTCTTT. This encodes CASYLDRAAEAFF.

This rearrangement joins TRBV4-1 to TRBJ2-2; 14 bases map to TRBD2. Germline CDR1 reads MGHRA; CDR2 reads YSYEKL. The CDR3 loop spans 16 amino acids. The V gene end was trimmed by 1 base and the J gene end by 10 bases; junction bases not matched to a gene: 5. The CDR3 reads CASSQGLAGGQAELFF. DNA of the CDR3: TGCGCCAGCAGCCAAGGACTAGCGGGGGGGCAAGCGGAGCTGTTTTTT.

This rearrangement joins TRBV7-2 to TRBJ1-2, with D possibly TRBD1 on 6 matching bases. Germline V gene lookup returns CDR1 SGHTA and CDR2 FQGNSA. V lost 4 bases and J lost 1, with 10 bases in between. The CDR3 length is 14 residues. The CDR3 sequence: CASSSRGINYGYTF. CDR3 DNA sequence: TGTGCCAGCAGCTCCAGGGGAATTAACTATGGCTACACCTTC.

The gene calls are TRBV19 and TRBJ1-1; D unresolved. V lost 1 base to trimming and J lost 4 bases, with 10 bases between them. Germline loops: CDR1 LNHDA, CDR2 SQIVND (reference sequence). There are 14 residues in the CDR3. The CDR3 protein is CASSIGSVSTEAFF. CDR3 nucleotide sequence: TGTGCCAGTAGTATAGGGTCCGTGAGCACTGAAGCTTTCTTT.

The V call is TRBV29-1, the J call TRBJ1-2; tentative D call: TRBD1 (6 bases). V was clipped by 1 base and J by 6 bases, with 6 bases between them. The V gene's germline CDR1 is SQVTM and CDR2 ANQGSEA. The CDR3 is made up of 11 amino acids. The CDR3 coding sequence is TGCAGCGTTGAAGGGGACAATGGCTACACCTTC. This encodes CSVEGDNGYTF.

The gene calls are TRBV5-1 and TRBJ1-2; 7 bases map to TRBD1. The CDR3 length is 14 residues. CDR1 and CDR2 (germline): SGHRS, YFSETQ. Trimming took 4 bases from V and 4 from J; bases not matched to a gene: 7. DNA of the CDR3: TGCGCCAGCAGCGCCGGGGACAGCCCCTATGGCTACACCTTC. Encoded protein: CASSAGDSPYGYTF. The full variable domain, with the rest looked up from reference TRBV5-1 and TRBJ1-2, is KAGVTQTPRYLIKTRGQQVTLSCSPISGHRSVSWYQQTPGQGLQFLFEYFSETQRNKGNFPGRFSGRQFSNSRSEMNVSTLELGDSALYLCASSAGDSPYGYTFGSGTRLTVV.

The CDR3 DNA follows: TGCGCCAGCACCCTATCCGGGACAGGGGGAACTGAAGCTTTCTTT. Protein: CASTLSGTGGTEAFF. This chain uses TRBV5-1 with TRBJ1-1; 11 bases line up with TRBD1. After removal of 6 bases from V and 5 bases from J, the junction contained 9 bases not matched to a gene. The CDR3 spans 15 residues. Per the germline V gene, CDR1 is SGHRS and CDR2 is YFSETQ.

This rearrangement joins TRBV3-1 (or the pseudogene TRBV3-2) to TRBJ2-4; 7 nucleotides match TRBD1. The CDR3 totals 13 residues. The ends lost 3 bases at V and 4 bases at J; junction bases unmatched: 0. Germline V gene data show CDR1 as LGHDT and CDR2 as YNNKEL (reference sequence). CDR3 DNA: TGTGCCAGCAGCCAGGGACAGAAAAACATTCAGTACTTC. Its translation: CASSQGQKNIQYF.

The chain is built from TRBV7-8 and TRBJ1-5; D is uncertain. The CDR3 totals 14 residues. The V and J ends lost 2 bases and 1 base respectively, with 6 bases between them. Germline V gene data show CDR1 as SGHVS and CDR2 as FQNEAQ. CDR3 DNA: TGTGCCAGCAGCTTATCCAGGAGCAATCAGCCCCAGCATTTT. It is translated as CASSLSRSNQPQHF.